The T cell receptor (beta chain) under discussion was sequenced for a study of CD8 T cells in ankylosing spondylitis. Findings and caveats of the study: A number of the motif variants had already been described in reactive arthritis synovial fluid and blood. Typical of ankylosing spondylitis blood, it appeared, was a TCR beta motif of under 10 highly homologous variants. Disease-linked clones, CD8+, were relatively rare in peripheral blood. Researchers reportedly found disease-linked clones significantly enriched in matched ankylosing spondylitis synovial fluid.

On this clonotype: Its antigen is currently unknown.

TCR beta libraries were made by quantitative 5'-RACE with molecular barcodes. TCRdb called the 5' RACE reads again in MiXCR, with one record for every CDR3 protein. The table records about 420,000 distinct CDR3 sequences, 20% to 25% of them present only once. This receptor was taken from a male donor with ankylosing spondylitis. The source material was blood, either unsorted or a sorted T cell fraction (not recorded which).

The CDR3 spells CASKGGAGNQPQHF. The CDR3 DNA reads TGTGCCAGCAAGGGGGGGGCCGGTAATCAGCCCCAGCATTTT. V usage is TRBV12-3 or TRBV12-4 and J usage is TRBJ1-5, with D perhaps matching TRBD1 (6 bases). The CDR3 contains 14 residues. Trimming shortened V by 7 bases and J by 4 bases, and 14 bases separated the two germline ends.